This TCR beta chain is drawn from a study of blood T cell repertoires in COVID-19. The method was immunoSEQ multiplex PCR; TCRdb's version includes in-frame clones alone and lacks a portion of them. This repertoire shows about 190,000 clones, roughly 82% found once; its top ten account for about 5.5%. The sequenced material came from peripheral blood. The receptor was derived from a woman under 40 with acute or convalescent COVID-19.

The CDR3 sequence is CASGPRQGVGTDTQYF. The CDR3 region has the DNA TGTGCCAGCGGACCAAGACAGGGGGTTGGGACAGATACGCAGTATTTT. J is TRBJ2-3 and V is TRBV27; 9 bases match TRBD1. Losses at the gene ends were 8 bases for V and 3 bases for J; bases not matched to a gene: 12. This CDR3 spans 16 amino acids. The germline V gene encodes CDR1 MNHEY and CDR2 SMNVEV (reference sequence).